Listed here are 13 T cell receptor beta chains from one sample, sequenced in a study of neoadjuvant anti-PD-1 for oral cavity cancer. Some clones are missing from TCRdb's copy, which holds only in-frame ones; the method was immunoSEQ multiplex PCR. Of fewer than 20,000 clones detected, roughly 62% appear once; the ten largest clones hold approximately 2.6%. Sequenced here: PBMCs, sampled before nivolumab (anti-PD-1) treatment. These TCRs come from a person between 40 and 80 years old with oral cavity squamous cell carcinoma.

This sequence joins TRBV6-5 and TRBJ2-1, with D perhaps assigned TRBD1 or TRBD2 (5 bases each). V was clipped by 4 bases and J by 9 bases, with 13 bases between them. The CDR3 is made up of 13 amino acids. Germline lookup yields CDR1 MNHEY and CDR2 SVGAGI. The chain's CDR3 is CASSWDHGIEQFF. In DNA, the CDR3 is TGTGCCAGCAGTTGGGACCACGGCATTGAGCAGTTCTTC.

The V and J genes are TRBV5-6 and TRBJ2-1, with D perhaps TRBD1 (6 bases). Deletions cut 3 bases from V and 5 bases from J, with 15 bases between. The V gene's germline CDR1 is SGHDT and CDR2 YYEEEE. The CDR3 extends over 15 amino acids. The DNA for the CDR3 is TGTGCCAGCAGCTCCAGGGGTCGACACCACAATGAGCAGTTCTTC. Translation gives CASSSRGRHHNEQFF. The complete variable domain, with remaining parts taken from reference TRBV5-6 and TRBJ2-1, reads DAGVTQSPTHLIKTRGQQVTLRCSPKSGHDTVSWYQQALGQGPQFIFQYYEEEERQRGNFPDRFSGHQFPNYSSELNVNALLLGDSALYLCASSSRGRHHNEQFFGPGTRLTVL.

V is TRBV29-1 and J is TRBJ2-1; D remains ambiguous. CDR3 length: 12 residues. V was clipped by 1 base and J by 3 bases, with 4 bases between them. Germline V gene data show CDR1 as SQVTM and CDR2 as ANQGSEA. The CDR3, as DNA: TGCAGCGTTGAAGGGGGCTACAATGAGCAGTTCTTC. Its translation: CSVEGGYNEQFF.

The J gene is TRBJ2-7, the V gene TRBV29-1; 9 bases agree with TRBD2. J gave up 9 bases and V 7 bases, and 16 bases lay outside the gene matches. This CDR3 region has 14 residues. Germline V gene data show CDR1 as SQVTM and CDR2 as ANQGSEA. The CDR3 DNA follows: TGCAGCGCCCATGGTTTGGCGGGAGGGCAGGTGCAGTACTTC. Translated: CSAHGLAGGQVQYF.

This clone came up a few times. J is TRBJ2-6 and V is TRBV28; TRBD1 or TRBD2 may be the D gene (5 bases each). V lost 8 bases to trimming and J lost 2 bases, with 13 bases between them. CDR3 length: 15 amino acids. Germline values: CDR1 MDHEN, CDR2 SYDVKM. CDR3 coding DNA: TGTGCCAGCTCTCCCGGGGCGGCTGGGGCCAACGTCCTGACTTTC. Translation gives CASSPGAAGANVLTF.

This clone was found a few times. The chain links TRBV6-6 to TRBJ2-2; weak D call: TRBD2 (7 bases). The V end was cut by 6 bases, the J end by 7 bases, with 18 bases between. This CDR3 has 15 residues. Germline V CDR1 and CDR2: MNHNY, SVGAGI (reference sequence). CDR3 DNA: TGTGCCAGCAGCGCCCTAGCGGAGGGGGGCGGGGAGCTGTTTTTT. Translating it yields CASSALAEGGGELFF.

V is TRBV6-1 and J is TRBJ2-3, with D perhaps given as TRBD1 or TRBD2 (7 bases each). CDR1 is MNHNS, CDR2 SASEGT, per germline. The CDR3 is 17 amino acids. With 4 bases removed from V and 3 bases from J, the gap between germline ends came to 20 bases. This CDR3 reads CASSATSGGGLTDTQYF. The CDR3 DNA sequence: TGTGCCAGCAGTGCCACCTCAGGGGGAGGGTTAACAGATACGCAGTATTTT.

The rearrangement uses TRBV9 and TRBJ2-2, with 9 bases matching TRBD1. V shed 4 bases and J 2 bases; nucleotides not matched to a gene: 3. Germline assignment: CDR1 SGDLS and CDR2 YYNGEE. CDR3 length: 15 residues. The CDR3 protein is CASSPGQGNTGELFF. The CDR3 nucleotides read TGTGCCAGCAGCCCGGGACAGGGAAACACCGGGGAGCTGTTTTTT.

The J gene is TRBJ2-3, the V gene TRBV11-2; tentative D call: TRBD1 (6 bases). Germline V gene data show CDR1 as SGHAT and CDR2 as FQNNGV. The V end was cut by 5 bases, the J end by 6 bases, with 9 bases between. CDR3 size: 12 residues. CDR3: CASSQTGDTQYF. The CDR3 nucleotides are TGTGCCAGCAGCCAGACAGGTGATACGCAGTATTTT.

The chain links TRBV9 to TRBJ1-1, with D uncertain. V lost 0 bases, J lost 1 base, and 10 bases lay in between. The CDR3 length is 15 residues. Germline-derived CDR1 and CDR2 are SGDLS and YYNGEE. This CDR3 reads CASSVGRTANTEAFF. The CDR3 DNA reads TGTGCCAGCAGCGTAGGAAGAACGGCGAACACTGAAGCTTTCTTT.

This chain joins TRBV6-5 and TRBJ1-3, with 11 positions matching TRBD1. V gave up 4 bases and J gave up 7 bases; unmatched junction bases: 3. The CDR3 is made up of 14 amino acids. CDR1 is MNHEY and CDR2 is SVGAGI in the germline V gene. CDR3 protein: CASSSRDRGNTIYF. The CDR3 coding sequence is TGTGCCAGCAGTTCCCGGGACAGGGGGAACACCATATATTTT.

V and J are TRBV6-5 and TRBJ2-5; 8 nucleotides align to TRBD1. The junction had 7 bases not matched to a gene; V was cut back by 4 bases and J by 6 bases. From germline, CDR1 is MNHEY and CDR2 SVGAGI. This CDR3 is built from 14 residues. CDR3: CASSFQGAGKTQYF. As DNA, the CDR3 is TGTGCCAGCAGTTTCCAGGGGGCAGGGAAGACCCAGTACTTC.

The J gene is TRBJ1-2, the V gene TRBV2; maybe TRBD1 (6 bases). There are 13 residues in the CDR3. Trimming pared 7 bases from V and 2 bases from J, leaving 11 bases between. The germline V gene encodes CDR1 SNHLY and CDR2 FYNNEI. CDR3 region: CASKDGQNYGYTF. Written as DNA, the CDR3 is TGTGCCAGCAAGGACGGACAGAACTATGGCTACACCTTC.